A single sample gave rise to the 7 T cell receptor beta chains below, sequenced in a study of blood T cell repertoires in COVID-19. Clones were sequenced by immunoSEQ multiplex PCR, and TCRdb holds only the in-frame ones, with some missing. The sample carries about 300,000 clones, 90% recorded once. The sample taken for sequencing was PBMCs or T cells enriched from blood (not recorded which). These receptors all come from a woman aged 18-29 years with acute COVID-19.

The chain joins TRBV5-5 to TRBJ2-1; 7 nucleotides match TRBD2. With V trimmed by 2 bases and J by 8 bases, 10 bases remained unmatched. The CDR3 contains 15 residues. Germline CDR1 SGHKS, CDR2 YYEKEE (reference sequence). The CDR3 loop is CASSLGSLRGDEQFF. The CDR3, as DNA: TGTGCCAGCAGCTTAGGAAGTCTCCGGGGGGATGAGCAGTTCTTC.

This chain uses TRBV29-1 with TRBJ1-5; 10 bases fit TRBD1. With 5 bases clipped from V and 0 bases from J, the junction kept 7 bases outside the gene matches. CDR1 is SQVTM, CDR2 ANQGSEA, per germline. The CDR3 runs to 16 residues. The DNA for the CDR3 is TGCAGCGTTAGGACAGGGGGGGTATTTAGCAATCAGCCCCAGCATTTT. Translated, it gives CSVRTGGVFSNQPQHF.

Only one count was recorded for this clone. This sequence joins TRBV10-3 and TRBJ2-7, with no clear D. CDR1 and CDR2 (germline): ENHRY, SYGVKD. Trimming took off 6 bases at V and 1 base at J, with 13 bases between the two ends. This CDR3 has 14 residues. CDR3 sequence reads: CAIRRNTISYEQYF. The CDR3 coding sequence is TGTGCCATCAGGAGGAATACGATATCCTACGAGCAGTACTTC.

The chain recombines TRBV11-1 with TRBJ1-5; tentatively, D is TRBD1 (5 bases). V was cut by 1 base and J by 2 bases, with 12 bases left in between. CDR3 size: 16 residues. The germline V gene has CDR1 SGHAT and CDR2 FQDESV (reference sequence). The CDR3 here is CASSLGEGIGNQPQHF. CDR3 coding DNA: TGTGCCAGCAGCTTAGGGGAGGGGATAGGCAATCAGCCCCAGCATTTT.

This chain connects TRBV5-1 to TRBJ2-1; TRBD2 matches 13 bases. The V and J ends lost 4 bases and 7 bases, in that order; junction bases with no gene match: 11. Germline-derived CDR1 and CDR2 are SGHRS and YFSETQ. CDR3 length: 17 residues. CDR3: CASSTRTSGSLGNEQFF. The CDR3 bases are TGCGCCAGCAGCACTCGGACTAGCGGGAGTCTAGGTAATGAGCAGTTCTTC.

The chain recombines TRBV12-1 with TRBJ2-3; the table's D call, TRBD1, has no DNA check behind it. TRBV12-1 constitutes a pseudogene. The CDR3 has 16 residues. DNA of the CDR3: TGTGCCAGCAGCTTTTATTGGGGACAGGGGCCCGATACGCAGTATTTT. Protein: CASSFYWGQGPDTQYF.

The chain carries TRBV28 and TRBJ2-3; TRBD1 aligns across 9 bases. After removal of 5 bases from V and 3 bases from J, the junction contained 9 bases not matched to a gene. The CDR3 is 16 residues long. CDR1 is MDHEN and CDR2 is SYDVKM in the germline V gene. CDR3 nucleotides: TGTGCCAGCAGTCCGGACAGGGGTGGTGGAACAGATACGCAGTATTTT. Amino acid sequence: CASSPDRGGGTDTQYF.